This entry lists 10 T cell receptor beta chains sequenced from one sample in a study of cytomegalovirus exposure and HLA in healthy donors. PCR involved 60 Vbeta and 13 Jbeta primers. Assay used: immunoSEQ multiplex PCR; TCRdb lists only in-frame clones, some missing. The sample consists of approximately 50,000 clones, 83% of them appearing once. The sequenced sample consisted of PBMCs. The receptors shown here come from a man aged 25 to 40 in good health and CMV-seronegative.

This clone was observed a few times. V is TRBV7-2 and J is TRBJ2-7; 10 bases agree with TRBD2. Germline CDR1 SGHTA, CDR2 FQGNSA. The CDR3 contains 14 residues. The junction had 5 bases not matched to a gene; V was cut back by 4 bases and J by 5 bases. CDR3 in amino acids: CASSWSGGANEQYF. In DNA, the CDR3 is TGTGCCAGCAGCTGGAGCGGGGGGGCTAACGAGCAGTACTTC.

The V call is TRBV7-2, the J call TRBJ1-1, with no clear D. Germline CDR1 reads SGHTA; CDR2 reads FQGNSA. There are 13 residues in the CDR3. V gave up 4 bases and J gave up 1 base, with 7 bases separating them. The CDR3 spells CASSSGPNTEAFF. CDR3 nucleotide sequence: TGTGCCAGCAGCTCGGGTCCGAACACTGAAGCTTTCTTT.

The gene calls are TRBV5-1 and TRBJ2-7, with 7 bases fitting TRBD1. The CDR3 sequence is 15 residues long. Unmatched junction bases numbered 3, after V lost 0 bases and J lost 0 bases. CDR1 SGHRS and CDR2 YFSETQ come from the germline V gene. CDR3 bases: TGCGCCAGCAGCTTGGACGGGGACAGCTCCTACGAGCAGTACTTC. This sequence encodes CASSLDGDSSYEQYF.

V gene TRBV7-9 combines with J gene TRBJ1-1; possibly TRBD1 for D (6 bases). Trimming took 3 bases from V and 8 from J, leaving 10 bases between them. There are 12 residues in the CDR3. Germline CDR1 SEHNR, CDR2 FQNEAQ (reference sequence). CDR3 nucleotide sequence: TGTGCCAGCAGCTTTGATGACAGGGAAGCTTTCTTT. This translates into CASSFDDREAFF.

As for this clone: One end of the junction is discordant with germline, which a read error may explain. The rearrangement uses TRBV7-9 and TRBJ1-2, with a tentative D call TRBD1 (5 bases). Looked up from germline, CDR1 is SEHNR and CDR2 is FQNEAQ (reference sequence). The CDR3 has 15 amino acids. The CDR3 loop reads CSSSPYVGSEGGYTF. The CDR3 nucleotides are TGTTCCAGCAGCCCTTACGTAGGGTCGGAGGGGGGCTACACCTTC.

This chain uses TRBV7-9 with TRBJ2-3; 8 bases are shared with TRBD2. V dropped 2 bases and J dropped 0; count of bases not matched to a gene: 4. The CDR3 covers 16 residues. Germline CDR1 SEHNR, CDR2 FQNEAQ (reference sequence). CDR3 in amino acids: CASSLFLAGSTDTQYF. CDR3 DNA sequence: TGTGCCAGCAGCTTATTTCTAGCGGGTAGCACAGATACGCAGTATTTT.

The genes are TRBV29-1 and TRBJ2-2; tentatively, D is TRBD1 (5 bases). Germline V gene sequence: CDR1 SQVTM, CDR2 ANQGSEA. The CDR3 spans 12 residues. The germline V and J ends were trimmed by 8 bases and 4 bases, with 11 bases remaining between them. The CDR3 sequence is CSSQGTTGELFF. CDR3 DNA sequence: TGCAGCTCCCAGGGAACCACCGGGGAGCTGTTTTTT.

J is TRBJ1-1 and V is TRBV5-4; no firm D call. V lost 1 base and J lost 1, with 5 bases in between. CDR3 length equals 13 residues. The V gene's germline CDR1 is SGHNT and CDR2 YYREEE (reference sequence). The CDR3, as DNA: TGTGCCAGCAGCTTGACGGGGAACACTGAAGCTTTCTTT. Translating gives CASSLTGNTEAFF.

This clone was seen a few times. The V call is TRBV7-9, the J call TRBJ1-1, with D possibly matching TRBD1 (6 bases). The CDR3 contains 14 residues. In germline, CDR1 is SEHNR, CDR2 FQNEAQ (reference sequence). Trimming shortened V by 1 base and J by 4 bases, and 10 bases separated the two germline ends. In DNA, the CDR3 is TGTGCCAGCAGCTTAGGAACAGGGACCACTGAAGCTTTCTTT. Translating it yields CASSLGTGTTEAFF.

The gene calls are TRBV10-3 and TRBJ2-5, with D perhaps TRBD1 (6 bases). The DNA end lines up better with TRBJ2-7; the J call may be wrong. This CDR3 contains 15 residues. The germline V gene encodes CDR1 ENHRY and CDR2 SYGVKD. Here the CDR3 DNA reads TGTGCCATCAGGGGACAAAGCTTATCTGATAACGAGCAGTACTTC. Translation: CAIRGQSLSDNEQYF.